This TCR beta chain derives from a study of T cells in Graves' hyperthyroidism and ophthalmopathy. At the level of the study: Pretreatment peripheral blood was obtained at initial diagnosis.

Trimming left V 1 base short and J 3 bases short, with 12 bases between. CDR3 length: 15 residues. This clonotype occurred once. Uncontrolled infection, other autoimmune disease, pregnancy or lactation barred patients from enrollment. Blood sampling occurred at first hyperthyroidism diagnosis, ahead of any ophthalmopathy symptoms. From RNA transcripts, TCR beta CDR3 regions were amplified. The HTBI primer set was used in a first-round RT-PCR of the TCR CDR3. TCRdb independently ran MiXCR on the multiplex PCR reads; one entry per CDR3 protein. This sample has approximately 260,000 distinct CDR3 sequences, with 12% to 15% found just once.

The sequenced material came from blood. The source is a woman aged 45-65 years with Graves' hyperthyroidism that later progressed to Graves' ophthalmopathy. This chain joins TRBV12-3 or TRBV12-4 and TRBJ1-1; D may be TRBD1 (5 bases). CDR3 in DNA: TGTGCCAGCAGTTTAGGACGGGGGATGGACACTGAAGCTTTCTTT. Translated, it gives CASSLGRGMDTEAFF.